The next 18 T cell receptor beta chains were all read from a single sample in a study of Ad26.COV2.S vaccination and SARS-CoV-2 variants. Documented treatment: roughly 20 received Ad26.COV2.S at low or high dose, single or two shots; roughly 5 received placebo; per-sample allocation not given. Collection of the samples took place on day 63 after the first injection of vaccine or placebo. The table came from immunoSEQ multiplex PCR; TCRdb's copy has only in-frame clones and leaves some out. The sample contains nearly 400,000 clones, about 88% of which appear only once. The input for sequencing was peripheral blood, taken in a trial of Ad26.COV2.S vaccine versus placebo. All receptors derive from a person between 18 and 65 years old who received the Ad26.COV2.S COVID-19 vaccine or a placebo.

The chain combines TRBV2 with TRBJ1-2; D is unclear. The ends were cut back, 0 bases at V and 3 bases at J, with 11 bases in the middle. This CDR3 is 15 amino acids long. In germline, CDR1 is SNHLY, CDR2 FYNNEI. CDR3 in amino acids: CASSEARNGHYGYTF. The DNA for the CDR3 is TGTGCCAGCAGTGAAGCACGGAACGGTCACTATGGCTACACCTTC. Complete variable domain (other parts from reference TRBV2 and TRBJ1-2): EPEVTQTPSHQVTQMGQEVILRCVPISNHLYFYWYRQILGQKVEFLVSFYNNEISEKSEIFDDQFSVERPDGSNFTLKIRSTKLEDSAMYFCASSEARNGHYGYTFGSGTRLTVV.

The J gene is TRBJ1-5, the V gene TRBV6-2 or TRBV6-3; 12 bases line up with TRBD1. This CDR3 is built from 15 residues. Trimming removed 2 bases from V and 8 bases from J; junction bases left unmatched: 4. Looked up from germline, CDR1 is MNHEY and CDR2 is SVGEGT. The CDR3 DNA follows: TGTGCCAGCAGTTACCTGGGACAGGGGGCAAAGCCCCAGCATTTT. Its translation is CASSYLGQGAKPQHF.

The chain joins TRBV5-6 to TRBJ1-2, with 7 bases matching TRBD1. This CDR3 contains 14 residues. V was clipped by 3 bases and J by 4 bases; unmatched bases: 6. From germline, CDR1 is SGHDT and CDR2 YYEEEE. In DNA, the CDR3 is TGTGCCAGCAGCTCGGGACAGACCGTCTATGGCTACACCTTC. This codes for CASSSGQTVYGYTF.

The chain recombines TRBV29-1 with TRBJ2-2, with TRBD2 matching 11 bases. In germline, CDR1 is SQVTM, CDR2 ANQGSEA. The CDR3 length is 15 residues. J was trimmed by 7 bases and V by 3 bases; bases with no gene match: 7. CDR3 loop: CSVETRLAGIGELFF. The CDR3 DNA reads TGCAGCGTTGAGACCCGACTAGCGGGAATCGGGGAGCTGTTTTTT.

V gene TRBV28 combines with J gene TRBJ2-7, with a tentative D call TRBD2 (6 bases). The CDR3 is 16 amino acids. V shed 5 bases and J shed 3 bases, with 20 bases lying between them. CDR1 is MDHEN and CDR2 is SYDVKM in the germline V gene. Here the CDR3 reads CASSNPSRGLSYEQYF. CDR3 nucleotide sequence: TGTGCCAGCAGTAACCCGTCCCGGGGGTTGAGCTACGAGCAGTACTTC.

This clone was seen only a few times. The V call is TRBV19, the J call TRBJ2-5; 12 nucleotides align to TRBD2. J gave up 4 bases and V 3 bases, and 3 bases lay outside the gene matches. The CDR3 has 15 amino acids. Germline values: CDR1 LNHDA, CDR2 SQIVND (reference sequence). CDR3 sequence: CASSMSLAGGETQYF. The CDR3 nucleotides read TGTGCCAGTAGTATGTCACTAGCGGGAGGAGAGACCCAGTACTTC.

This chain connects TRBV14 to TRBJ2-7; D gene unclear. In germline, CDR1 is SGHDN, CDR2 FVKESK. The CDR3 consists of 13 residues. The V gene lost 6 bases and the J gene lost 9 bases, with 18 bases spanning the gap. CDR3 amino acids: CASSSSASTLQYF. CDR3 nucleotide sequence: TGTGCCAGCAGTTCTTCAGCTTCTACGCTGCAGTACTTC.

This clone occurred once. The chain recombines TRBV2 with TRBJ1-5, with D possibly matching TRBD1 (5 bases). Germline-derived CDR1 and CDR2 are SNHLY and FYNNEI. This CDR3 is built from 13 residues. V shed 8 bases and J shed 0 bases, with 8 bases lying between them. CDR3 residues: CASGGDSNQPQHF. The CDR3 coding sequence is TGTGCCAGCGGGGGGGATAGCAATCAGCCCCAGCATTTT.

This chain links TRBV7-2 with TRBJ2-1, with 8 bases matching TRBD1. The germline gives CDR1 SGHTA, CDR2 FQGNSA. V was clipped by 4 bases and J by 2 bases; unmatched bases: 4. The CDR3 consists of 15 residues. For the CDR3, the DNA is TGTGCCAGCAGCTGGGACAGGTCGACCTACAATGAGCAGTTCTTC. Translation gives CASSWDRSTYNEQFF.

The chain carries TRBV7-9 and TRBJ2-5; 12 nucleotides match TRBD1. Per germline, CDR1 SEHNR and CDR2 FQNEAQ (reference sequence). There are 15 residues in the CDR3. Trimming cost V 7 bases and J 4 bases; bases outside gene matches: 7. The CDR3 reads CASTLGQGAGETQYF. Here the CDR3 DNA reads TGTGCCAGCACCTTGGGACAGGGGGCTGGAGAGACCCAGTACTTC. The full variable domain, rest sourced from reference TRBV7-9 and TRBJ2-5, is DTGVSQNPRHKITKRGQNVTFRCDPISEHNRLYWYRQTLGQGPEFLTYFQNEAQLEKSRLLSDRFSAERPKGSFSTLEIQRTEQGDSAMYLCASTLGQGAGETQYFGPGTRLLVL.

The chain has TRBV18 and TRBJ1-2; 8 bases map to TRBD1. The germline V gene has CDR1 KGHSH and CDR2 LQKENI. This CDR3 contains 15 residues. V lost 3 bases, J lost 1 base, and 4 bases stayed unmatched. The CDR3 DNA reads TGTGCCAGCTCACCGCTGGACAGGGTTAACTATGGCTACACCTTC. Encoded protein: CASSPLDRVNYGYTF.

J is TRBJ2-2 and V is TRBV27, with D possibly matching TRBD2 (6 bases). The CDR3 has 15 amino acids. V was pared by 2 bases and J by 6 bases, with 13 bases between. Looked up from germline, CDR1 is MNHEY and CDR2 is SMNVEV (reference sequence). CDR3 region: CASSLGTPRAGELFF. The CDR3 DNA is TGTGCCAGCAGTTTAGGGACTCCCAGAGCCGGGGAGCTGTTTTTT.

V usage is TRBV27 and J usage is TRBJ2-5, with a possible D match to TRBD2 (5 bases). The CDR3 runs 13 residues. The germline gives CDR1 MNHEY, CDR2 SMNVEV (reference sequence). The V gene lost 2 bases and the J gene lost 5 bases, with 9 bases spanning the gap. DNA for the CDR3: TGTGCCAGCAGTTTAGTCCCGGGGGAGACCCAGTACTTC. It encodes CASSLVPGETQYF.

V is TRBV28 and J is TRBJ2-5, with D maybe TRBD2 (7 bases). The V gene's germline CDR1 is MDHEN and CDR2 SYDVKM. The CDR3 totals 16 residues. The V end lost 5 bases, the J end lost 4 bases, and 20 bases lay between the germline ends. CDR3 nucleotides: TGTGCCAGCAGTCCCGGCGGGGGCAGCTGGGGAGAGACCCAGTACTTC. As protein: CASSPGGGSWGETQYF.

The chain has TRBV6-1 and TRBJ2-1; 8 bases agree with TRBD2. The junction had 6 bases not matched to a gene; V was cut back by 2 bases and J by 12 bases. CDR3 length: 13 residues. The germline V gene has CDR1 MNHNS and CDR2 SASEGT. The CDR3 DNA sequence: TGTGCCAGCAGTGAACACCGGGAGGGTTTGCAGTTCTTC. Amino acids: CASSEHREGLQFF.

The V gene is TRBV5-6, the J gene TRBJ1-6; D is perhaps TRBD1 (6 bases). The CDR3 consists of 11 residues. CDR1 and CDR2 (germline): SGHDT, YYEEEE. The V end lost 4 bases, the J end lost 13 bases, and 9 bases lay between the germline ends. CDR3 residues: CASSQQGPLHF. The CDR3, as DNA: TGTGCCAGCAGCCAACAGGGTCCCCTCCACTTT.

The chain has TRBV4-1 and TRBJ1-1, with TRBD1 as a possible D gene (6 bases). The V and J ends lost 6 bases and 0 bases respectively, with 14 bases between them. The CDR3 consists of 15 residues. Per the germline V gene, CDR1 is MGHRA and CDR2 is YSYEKL. The CDR3 loop reads CASRERTAVNTEAFF. The CDR3 DNA sequence: TGCGCCAGCAGGGAACGGACAGCAGTGAACACTGAAGCTTTCTTT.

This chain joins TRBV28 and TRBJ2-1; TRBD2 agrees at 8 bases. V shed 5 bases, J shed 8 bases, and the junction held 8 bases outside the gene matches. The CDR3 has 14 amino acids. In germline, CDR1 is MDHEN, CDR2 SYDVKM. CDR3 in DNA: TGTGCCAGCAGTACGGGACTAGTCCAATATGAGCAGTTCTTC. This codes for CASSTGLVQYEQFF.